The entry below gives a single T cell receptor beta chain sequence along with its context. Its antigen is not known. The CDR3 is made up of 16 amino acids. Germline CDR1 is MRHNA and CDR2 is SNTAGT. Libraries were UMI-labeled 5' RACE TRB cDNA. From its re-call of the 5' RACE reads, TCRdb lists each CDR3 protein once, without DNA. The sample features some 40,000 distinct CDR3 sequences, with more than 7.5% in its top ten. The data originate from a study of CXCR3-negative and CXCR3-positive naive CD8 T cells. Points from the study as a whole: Diversity was high in both naive subsets and much lower in memory cells. Naive subsets displayed similar surface CD5, and TCR strength was inferred from TRB CDR3 properties.

The clonotype originates from a human donor in good health. Some clones in this sample may be carry-over from other donors' samples. The chain links TRBV6-4 to TRBJ2-3; there is no DNA to check the TCRdb D call of TRBD2. Input material: memory CD8+ T cells from blood. CDR3 residues: CASSDGGGGNTDTQYF.